A single sample gave rise to the 24 T cell receptor beta chains below, sequenced in a study of shared clonotypes between healthy human individuals. Method: immunoSEQ multiplex PCR; TCRdb's copy keeps in-frame clones and lacks some. Of some 2 million clones listed, roughly 95% are singletons. The specimen sequenced was naive CD4+ T cells sorted from blood. As to subset: CD45RA+ positively selected. These receptors all come from a man aged 18 to 30 in good health.

The rearrangement links TRBV27 to TRBJ1-5; 7 positions match TRBD1. This CDR3 spans 15 amino acids. The germline CDR1 and CDR2 sequences are MNHEY and SMNVEV (reference sequence). The ends lost 4 bases at V and 4 bases at J; junction bases unmatched: 7. CDR3: CASSSQTGPNQPQHF. In nucleotides, the CDR3 is TGTGCCAGCAGTTCTCAGACAGGGCCGAATCAGCCCCAGCATTTT.

This chain joins TRBV21-1 and TRBJ1-2. TRBV21-1 is a pseudogene locus. The CDR3 has 17 residues. CDR3 loop: CASSKVWGGVPDYGYTF. CDR3 sequence (DNA): TGTGCCAGCAGCAAAGTTTGGGGAGGGGTACCCGACTATGGCTACACCTTC.

Note on this clone: Additional DNA sequences in this sample encode the identical CDR3. The rearrangement uses TRBV18 and TRBJ2-1, with TRBD2 identical over 10 bases. CDR1 is KGHSH, CDR2 LQKENI, per germline. CDR3 length: 17 residues. V lost 2 bases to trimming and J lost 0 bases; unmatched junction nucleotides: 4. The CDR3 DNA follows: TGTGCCAGCTCACCAAGGACTAGCGGCAGCTCCTACAATGAGCAGTTCTTC. Its translation is CASSPRTSGSSYNEQFF.

The count of this clone is one. The genes are TRBV6-5 and TRBJ2-3; TRBD2 is a possible D gene (5 bases). This CDR3 comprises 12 residues. Trimming left V 7 bases short and J 8 bases short, with 13 bases between. CDR1 is MNHEY and CDR2 is SVGAGI in the germline V gene. In DNA, the CDR3 is TGTGCCAGCAAGACTCCTAGCCTTACGCAGTATTTT. Amino acids: CASKTPSLTQYF.

This chain uses TRBV5-1 with TRBJ2-7; 7 nucleotides match TRBD1. This CDR3 comprises 18 residues. Germline assignment: CDR1 SGHRS and CDR2 YFSETQ. The V segment lost 4 bases and the J segment 2 bases; nucleotides outside the gene matches: 18. The CDR3 loop is CASSPDRMGIGLTYEQYF. The DNA of the CDR3 is TGCGCCAGCAGCCCGGACAGGATGGGTATAGGCCTAACCTACGAGCAGTACTTC. Full variable domain (outside the CDR3, taken from reference TRBV5-1 and TRBJ2-7): KAGVTQTPRYLIKTRGQQVTLSCSPISGHRSVSWYQQTPGQGLQFLFEYFSETQRNKGNFPGRFSGRQFSNSRSEMNVSTLELGDSALYLCASSPDRMGIGLTYEQYFGPGTRLTVT.

V and J are TRBV2 and TRBJ1-1; TRBD1 might be the D (5 bases). This CDR3 contains 15 residues. V gave up 3 bases and J gave up 1 base, with 12 bases separating them. Germline V gene lookup returns CDR1 SNHLY and CDR2 FYNNEI. In DNA form, the CDR3 reads TGTGCCAGCAGTGAGGGGGGTTTTCGGAACACTGAAGCTTTCTTT. It codes for CASSEGGFRNTEAFF.

V and J are TRBV6-1 and TRBJ2-7; D is perhaps TRBD1 (5 bases). The CDR3 totals 12 residues. CDR1 MNHNS and CDR2 SASEGT come from the germline V gene. Trimming shortened V by 4 bases and J by 6 bases, and 10 bases separated the two germline ends. The CDR3 loop is CASSVQDSEQYF. The CDR3 DNA sequence: TGTGCCAGCAGTGTACAGGATTCCGAGCAGTACTTC.

The chain is built from TRBV7-2 and TRBJ2-5, with D perhaps assigned TRBD1 or TRBD2 (5 bases each). Trimming stripped 8 bases from V and 4 bases from J, with 20 bases between. This CDR3 is built from 15 residues. Germline-derived CDR1 and CDR2 are SGHTA and FQGNSA. This CDR3 reads CASGAAGAVGETQYF. The CDR3 DNA reads as TGTGCCAGCGGAGCCGCCGGGGCCGTTGGAGAGACCCAGTACTTC. The full variable domain, with the rest looked up from reference TRBV7-2 and TRBJ2-5, is GAGVSQSPSNKVTEKGKDVELRCDPISGHTALYWYRQSLGQGLEFLIYFQGNSAPDKSGLPSDRFSAERTGGSVSTLTIQRTQQEDSAVYLCASGAAGAVGETQYFGPGTRLLVL.

The genes are TRBV7-2 and TRBJ1-6; no firm D call. Trimming took off 1 base at V and 1 base at J, with 5 bases between the two ends. CDR1 and CDR2 (germline): SGHTA, FQGNSA. CDR3 length equals 15 residues. This chain's CDR3 is CASSLEPSYNSPLHF. The CDR3 DNA follows: TGTGCCAGCAGCTTAGAACCATCCTATAATTCACCCCTCCACTTT.

The CDR3: CASSVATSGKTGELFF. DNA for the CDR3: TGTGCCAGCAGCGTAGCTACTAGCGGAAAGACCGGGGAGCTGTTTTTT. The chain joins TRBV9 to TRBJ2-2, with 8 bases that match TRBD2. V was clipped by 0 bases and J by 5 bases; unmatched bases: 6. Germline V gives CDR1 SGDLS, CDR2 YYNGEE. There are 16 residues in the CDR3.

V is TRBV6-5 and J is TRBJ2-1, with TRBD2 identical over 10 bases. The V segment lost 0 bases and the J segment 9 bases; nucleotides outside the gene matches: 5. CDR1 and CDR2 (germline): MNHEY, SVGAGI. The CDR3 covers 15 residues. CDR3 residues: CASSYSWTSGGEQFF. In DNA, the CDR3 is TGTGCCAGCAGTTACTCCTGGACTAGCGGCGGTGAGCAGTTCTTC.

The chain combines TRBV2 with TRBJ2-7; 8 positions agree with TRBD2. V lost 7 bases and J lost 0; bases outside the gene matches: 2. Germline V gives CDR1 SNHLY, CDR2 FYNNEI. The CDR3 totals 13 residues. The CDR3 sequence: CASNAGGSYEQYF. CDR3 DNA: TGTGCCAGCAACGCGGGAGGCTCCTACGAGCAGTACTTC. The full variable domain, in which reference TRBV2 and TRBJ2-7 provide the parts outside the CDR3, is EPEVTQTPSHQVTQMGQEVILRCVPISNHLYFYWYRQILGQKVEFLVSFYNNEISEKSEIFDDQFSVERPDGSNFTLKIRSTKLEDSAMYFCASNAGGSYEQYFGPGTRLTVT.

The genes are TRBV2 and TRBJ2-7; 8 bases align to TRBD2. V gave up 2 bases and J gave up 5 bases; unmatched junction bases: 5. Germline V CDR1 and CDR2: SNHLY, FYNNEI. This CDR3 comprises 14 residues. The CDR3 region is CASSEKAGVNEQYF. The CDR3 nucleotides are TGTGCCAGCAGTGAAAAAGCGGGAGTAAACGAGCAGTACTTC.

Worth noting for this clone: Distinct nucleotide sequences in the sample also encode this CDR3. This chain joins TRBV5-4 and TRBJ1-1, with D perhaps matching TRBD1 (5 bases). CDR1 is SGHNT, CDR2 YYREEE, per germline (reference sequence). Trimming took 4 bases from V and 1 from J, leaving 11 bases between them. This CDR3 region has 14 residues. This chain's CDR3 is CASSPPGPNTEAFF. As DNA, the CDR3 is TGTGCCAGCAGCCCACCAGGGCCGAACACTGAAGCTTTCTTT.

The J gene is TRBJ1-1, the V gene TRBV12-2. TRBV12-2 counts as a pseudogene. The CDR3 is 14 amino acids. The CDR3 bases are TGTGGGGAGGAGATTCGGACAGAGAACACTGAAGCTTTCTTT. As protein: CGEEIRTENTEAFF.

This rearrangement joins TRBV4-2 to TRBJ1-3; 7 nucleotides align to TRBD1. Per the germline V gene, CDR1 is LGHNA and CDR2 is YNFKEQ. V was pared by 4 bases and J by 2 bases, with 8 bases of the junction left unmatched. The length of the CDR3 is 16 residues. The CDR3 protein is CASSPYTGDAGNTIYF. The CDR3 region has the DNA TGTGCCAGCAGCCCATACACAGGGGACGCTGGAAACACCATATATTTT.

The V and J genes are TRBV7-3 and TRBJ1-2; possible D gene TRBD1, 6 bases. Germline V gene lookup returns CDR1 SGHTA and CDR2 FQGTGA. V lost 2 bases, J lost 7 bases, and 26 bases lay in between. The CDR3 covers 18 residues. The CDR3 DNA follows: TGTGCCAGCAGCTTAGAGGGGGGCAGGACGACGCGTTTATCTGGCTACACCTTC. It yields the protein CASSLEGGRTTRLSGYTF.

Points on this clone: Additional DNA sequences in this sample encode the identical CDR3. The chain carries TRBV18 and TRBJ2-1, with D possibly TRBD1 on 5 matching bases. The CDR3 consists of 11 residues. The germline gives CDR1 KGHSH, CDR2 LQKENI. V lost 6 bases, J lost 8 bases, and 8 bases lay in between. The CDR3 coding sequence is TGTGCCAGCTCTAGCAGGGATGAGCAGTTCTTC. Protein product: CASSSRDEQFF.

The chain couples TRBV30 to TRBJ1-2; D is undetermined. V lost 1 base and J 4 bases, leaving 13 bases between the germline ends. The CDR3 spans 14 residues. CDR1 is GTSNPN and CDR2 is SVGIG in the germline V gene (reference sequence). The DNA for the CDR3 is TGTGCCTGGAGTGCGGGGTCCCACACCTATGGCTACACCTTC. Translation: CAWSAGSHTYGYTF.

V is TRBV6-5 and J is TRBJ2-3, with 7 bases that match TRBD2. Germline loops: CDR1 MNHEY, CDR2 SVGAGI. V lost 5 bases to trimming and J lost 3 bases; unmatched junction nucleotides: 8. This CDR3 is built from 15 residues. CDR3 DNA sequence: TGTGCCAGCAGTCCTCCCGCGGGGGAAACAGATACGCAGTATTTT. It yields the protein CASSPPAGETDTQYF.

The V call is TRBV10-3, the J call TRBJ2-5; 14 positions match TRBD2. Germline V lookup: CDR1 ENHRY, CDR2 SYGVKD. V trimming: 10 bases; J trimming: 3 bases; junction bases outside the gene matches: 7. CDR3 length: 15 amino acids. The CDR3 nucleotides are TGTGCCACCAGGACTAGCGGGGGGACAGAAGAGACCCAGTACTTC. It specifies CATRTSGGTEETQYF.

The rearrangement uses TRBV28 and TRBJ2-5; D possibly uses TRBD1 or TRBD2 (6 bases each). The length of the CDR3 is 14 residues. The germline V and J ends were trimmed by 8 bases and 2 bases, with 15 bases remaining between them. The germline V gene encodes CDR1 MDHEN and CDR2 SYDVKM. The CDR3 region is CASAGAAGQETQYF. The CDR3 DNA is TGTGCCAGCGCAGGGGCTGCGGGGCAAGAGACCCAGTACTTC.

The table lists this clone with a count of one. The sample has other DNA sequences that encode this CDR3 too. The chain employs TRBV6-5 and TRBJ1-1; D perhaps matches TRBD1 (5 bases). The length of the CDR3 is 12 residues. The V and J ends lost 2 bases and 8 bases respectively, with 9 bases between them. Germline V gene sequence: CDR1 MNHEY, CDR2 SVGAGI. The CDR3 protein is CASSYGGSEAFF. CDR3 in DNA: TGTGCCAGCAGTTACGGGGGATCCGAAGCTTTCTTT.

The chain combines TRBV6-6 with TRBJ1-2; D is perhaps TRBD1 (5 bases). Germline-derived CDR1 and CDR2 are MNHNY and SVGAGI (reference sequence). CDR3 length: 13 amino acids. The ends were cut back, 0 bases at V and 8 bases at J, with 10 bases in the middle. DNA of the CDR3: TGTGCCAGCAGTTACTCTCGGGGCGACGGCTACACCTTC. As protein: CASSYSRGDGYTF.